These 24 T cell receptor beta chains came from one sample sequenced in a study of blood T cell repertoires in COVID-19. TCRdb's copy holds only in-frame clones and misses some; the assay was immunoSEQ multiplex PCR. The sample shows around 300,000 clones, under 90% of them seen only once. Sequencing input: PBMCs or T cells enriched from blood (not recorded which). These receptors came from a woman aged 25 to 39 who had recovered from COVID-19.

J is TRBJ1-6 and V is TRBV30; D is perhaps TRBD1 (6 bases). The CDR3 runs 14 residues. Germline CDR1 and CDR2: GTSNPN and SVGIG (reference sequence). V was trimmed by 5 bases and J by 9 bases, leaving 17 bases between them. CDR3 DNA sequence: TGTGCCTGGGGAGACAGGTGGGGAAGTTCACCCCTCCACTTT. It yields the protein CAWGDRWGSSPLHF.

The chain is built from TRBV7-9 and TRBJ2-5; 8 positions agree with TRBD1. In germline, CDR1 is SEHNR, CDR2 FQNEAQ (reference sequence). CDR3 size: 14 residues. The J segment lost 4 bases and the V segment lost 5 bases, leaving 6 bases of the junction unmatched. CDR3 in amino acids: CASSRGQGTETQYF. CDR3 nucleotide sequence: TGTGCCAGCAGCCGAGGACAGGGTACAGAGACCCAGTACTTC. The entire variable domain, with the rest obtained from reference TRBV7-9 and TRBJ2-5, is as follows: DTGVSQNPRHKITKRGQNVTFRCDPISEHNRLYWYRQTLGQGPEFLTYFQNEAQLEKSRLLSDRFSAERPKGSFSTLEIQRTEQGDSAMYLCASSRGQGTETQYFGPGTRLLVL.

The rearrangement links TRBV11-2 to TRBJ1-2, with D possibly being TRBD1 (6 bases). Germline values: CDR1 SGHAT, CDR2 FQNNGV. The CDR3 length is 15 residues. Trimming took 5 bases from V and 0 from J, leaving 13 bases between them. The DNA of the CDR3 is TGTGCCAGCAGCCATACAGGGCCAACTAACTATGGCTACACCTTC. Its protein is CASSHTGPTNYGYTF.

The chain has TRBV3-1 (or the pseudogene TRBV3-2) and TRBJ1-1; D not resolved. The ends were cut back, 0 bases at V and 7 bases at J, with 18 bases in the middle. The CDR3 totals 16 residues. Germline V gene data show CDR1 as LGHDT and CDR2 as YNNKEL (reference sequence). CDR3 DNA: TGTGCCAGCAGCCAAGATTGGGAACGGAGGGTGGGTGAAGCTTTCTTT. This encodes CASSQDWERRVGEAFF.

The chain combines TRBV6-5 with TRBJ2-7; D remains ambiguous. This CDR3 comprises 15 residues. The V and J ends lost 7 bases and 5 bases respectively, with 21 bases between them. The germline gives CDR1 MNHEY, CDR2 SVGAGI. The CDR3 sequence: CASTYNAGVPHEQYF. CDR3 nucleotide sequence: TGTGCCAGCACCTACAATGCAGGTGTGCCCCACGAGCAGTACTTC.

CDR3 in amino acids: CASSFLSGVLTGNTIYF. CDR3 DNA sequence: TGTGCCAGCAGCTTTTTATCCGGTGTGTTAACTGGAAACACCATATATTTT. This chain joins TRBV7-2 and TRBJ1-3, with no clear D. The CDR3 has 17 residues. V shed 3 bases and J shed 2 bases, with 17 bases lying between them. Per germline, CDR1 SGHTA and CDR2 FQGNSA.

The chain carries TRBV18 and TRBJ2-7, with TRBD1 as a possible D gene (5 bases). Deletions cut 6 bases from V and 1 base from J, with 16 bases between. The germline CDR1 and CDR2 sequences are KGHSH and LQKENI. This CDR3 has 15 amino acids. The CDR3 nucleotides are TGTGCCAGCTCCCCCCCCGGCAGGGTATCCTACGAGCAGTACTTC. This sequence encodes CASSPPGRVSYEQYF.

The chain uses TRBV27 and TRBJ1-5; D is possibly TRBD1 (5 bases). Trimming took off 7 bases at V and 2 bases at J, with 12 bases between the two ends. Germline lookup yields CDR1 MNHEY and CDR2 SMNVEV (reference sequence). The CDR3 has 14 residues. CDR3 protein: CASNTGGGNQPQHF. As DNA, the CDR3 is TGTGCCAGCAACACGGGGGGAGGCAATCAGCCCCAGCATTTT.

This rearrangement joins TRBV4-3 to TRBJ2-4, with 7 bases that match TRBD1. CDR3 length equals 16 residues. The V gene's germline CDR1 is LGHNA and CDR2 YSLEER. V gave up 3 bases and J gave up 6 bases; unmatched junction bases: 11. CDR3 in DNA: TGCGCCAGCAGCCACCCGAACATGAGACAGGGAAACATTCAGTACTTC. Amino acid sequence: CASSHPNMRQGNIQYF.

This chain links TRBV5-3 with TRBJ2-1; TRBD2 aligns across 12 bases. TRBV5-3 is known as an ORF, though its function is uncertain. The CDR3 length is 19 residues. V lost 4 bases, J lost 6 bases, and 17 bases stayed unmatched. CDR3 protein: CARSRLAGDRLGPRNEQFF. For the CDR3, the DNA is TGTGCCAGAAGCCGACTAGCGGGAGATCGTCTGGGTCCACGCAATGAGCAGTTCTTC.

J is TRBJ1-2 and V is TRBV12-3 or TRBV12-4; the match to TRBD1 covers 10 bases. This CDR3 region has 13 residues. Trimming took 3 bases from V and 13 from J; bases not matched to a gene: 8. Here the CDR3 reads CASSFPDRGFTTF. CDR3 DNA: TGTGCCAGCAGTTTCCCGGACAGGGGGTTTACCACCTTC.

CDR3 sequence reads: CASSQDGLAGGPRLTDTQYF. The CDR3, as DNA: TGTGCCAGCAGCCAAGATGGCCTAGCGGGAGGGCCGAGGTTAACAGATACGCAGTATTTT. The chain joins TRBV3-1 (or the pseudogene TRBV3-2) to TRBJ2-3; 12 positions match TRBD2. The V and J ends lost 0 bases and 3 bases, in that order; junction bases with no gene match: 13. The CDR3 length is 20 residues. Germline V gene lookup returns CDR1 LGHDT and CDR2 YNNKEL (reference sequence).

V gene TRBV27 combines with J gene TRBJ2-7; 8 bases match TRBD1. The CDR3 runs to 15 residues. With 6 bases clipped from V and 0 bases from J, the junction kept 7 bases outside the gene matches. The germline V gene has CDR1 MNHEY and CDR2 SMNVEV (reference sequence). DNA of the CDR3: TGTGCCAGCAGCCGAACAGGGGGGATCTCCTACGAGCAGTACTTC. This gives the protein CASSRTGGISYEQYF.

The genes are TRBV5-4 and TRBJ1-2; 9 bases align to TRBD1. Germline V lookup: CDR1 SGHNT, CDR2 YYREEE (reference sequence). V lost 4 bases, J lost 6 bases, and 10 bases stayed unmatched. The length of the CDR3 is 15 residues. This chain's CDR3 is CASSHPGQGDHGYTF. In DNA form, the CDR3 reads TGTGCCAGCAGCCACCCGGGACAGGGCGACCATGGCTACACCTTC.

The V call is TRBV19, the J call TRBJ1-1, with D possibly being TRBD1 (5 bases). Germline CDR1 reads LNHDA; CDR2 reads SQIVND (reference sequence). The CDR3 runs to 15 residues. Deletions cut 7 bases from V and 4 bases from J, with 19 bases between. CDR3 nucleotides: TGTGCCAGTACGATAATGGCCGGGGGGTTCACTGAAGCTTTCTTT. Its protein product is CASTIMAGGFTEAFF.

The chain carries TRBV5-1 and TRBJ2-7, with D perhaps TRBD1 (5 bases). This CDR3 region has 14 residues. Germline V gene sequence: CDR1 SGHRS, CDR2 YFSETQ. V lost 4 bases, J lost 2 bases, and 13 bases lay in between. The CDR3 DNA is TGCGCCAGCAGCCCGAGGACGGACACCTACGAGCAGTACTTC. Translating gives CASSPRTDTYEQYF.

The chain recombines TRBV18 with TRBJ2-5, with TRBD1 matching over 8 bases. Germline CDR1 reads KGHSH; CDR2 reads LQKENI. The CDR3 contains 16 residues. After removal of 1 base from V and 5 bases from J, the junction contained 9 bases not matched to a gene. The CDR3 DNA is TGTGCCAGCTCACCACGGGCCCAGGGGGCCGGGGAGACCCAGTACTTC. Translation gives CASSPRAQGAGETQYF.

The CDR3: CSGGLAGVYYNEQFF. The CDR3 nucleotides are TGCAGCGGGGGACTAGCGGGAGTATACTACAATGAGCAGTTCTTC. V is TRBV29-1 and J is TRBJ2-1; TRBD2 matches 14 bases. CDR1 and CDR2 from the germline V gene are SQVTM and ANQGSEA. Trimming cost V 7 bases and J 3 bases; bases outside gene matches: 5. This CDR3 has 15 residues.

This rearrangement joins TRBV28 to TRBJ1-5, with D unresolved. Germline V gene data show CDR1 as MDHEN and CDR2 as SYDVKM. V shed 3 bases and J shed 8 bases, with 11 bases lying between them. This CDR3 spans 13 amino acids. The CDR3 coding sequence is TGTGCCAGCAGTTTGGCAGATCAAAAGCCCCAGCATTTT. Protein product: CASSLADQKPQHF.

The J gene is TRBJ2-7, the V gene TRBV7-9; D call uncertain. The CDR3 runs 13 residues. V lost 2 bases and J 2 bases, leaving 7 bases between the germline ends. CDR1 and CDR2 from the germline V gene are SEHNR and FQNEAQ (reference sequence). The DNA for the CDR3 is TGTGCCAGCAGCTTATCGGAGACCTACGAGCAGTACTTC. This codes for CASSLSETYEQYF.

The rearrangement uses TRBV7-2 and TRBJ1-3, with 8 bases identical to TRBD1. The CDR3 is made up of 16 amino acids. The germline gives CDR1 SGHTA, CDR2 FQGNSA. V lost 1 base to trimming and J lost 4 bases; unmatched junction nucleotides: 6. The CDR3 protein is CASSLVPGGFGNTIYF. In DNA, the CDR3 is TGTGCCAGCAGCTTAGTTCCAGGGGGCTTCGGAAACACCATATATTTT.

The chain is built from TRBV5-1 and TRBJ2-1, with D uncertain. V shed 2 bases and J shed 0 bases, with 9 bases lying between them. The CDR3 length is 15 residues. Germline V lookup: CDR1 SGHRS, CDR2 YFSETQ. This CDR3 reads CASSFLASSYNEQFF. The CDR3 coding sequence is TGCGCCAGCAGCTTTCTGGCTAGCTCCTACAATGAGCAGTTCTTC. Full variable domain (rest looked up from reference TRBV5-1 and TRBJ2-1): KAGVTQTPRYLIKTRGQQVTLSCSPISGHRSVSWYQQTPGQGLQFLFEYFSETQRNKGNFPGRFSGRQFSNSRSEMNVSTLELGDSALYLCASSFLASSYNEQFFGPGTRLTVL.

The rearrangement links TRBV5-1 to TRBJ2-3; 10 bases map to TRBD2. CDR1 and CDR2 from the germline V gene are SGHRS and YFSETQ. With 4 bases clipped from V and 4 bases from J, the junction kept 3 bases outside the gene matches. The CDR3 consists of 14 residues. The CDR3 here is CASSRAGGADTQYF. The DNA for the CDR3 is TGCGCCAGCAGCCGAGCGGGAGGGGCAGATACGCAGTATTTT.

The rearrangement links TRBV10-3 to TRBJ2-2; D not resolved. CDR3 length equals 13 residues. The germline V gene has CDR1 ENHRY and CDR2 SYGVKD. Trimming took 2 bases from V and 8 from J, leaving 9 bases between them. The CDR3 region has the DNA TGTGCCATCAGTGAGACGCTAGTGGGGGAGCTGTTTTTT. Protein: CAISETLVGELFF.